This passage covers 29 T cell receptor beta chains from one sample sequenced in a study of blood T cell repertoires in COVID-19. The table came from immunoSEQ multiplex PCR; TCRdb's copy has only in-frame clones and leaves some out. Here the sample spans some 150,000 clones, around 90% being singletons. The source material was peripheral blood. The source of these receptors is a woman older than 75 with acute or convalescent COVID-19.

The CDR3 DNA sequence: TGTGCTAGTGGAGCCGGCGGGCGGAATCAGCCCCAGCATTTT. Its protein product is CASGAGGRNQPQHF. The chain carries TRBV12-5 and TRBJ1-5, with no clear D. Germline CDR1 and CDR2: LGHNT and FRNRAP. This CDR3 is built from 14 residues. Trimming removed 6 bases at V and 4 bases at J, with 13 bases between.

V usage is TRBV7-2 and J usage is TRBJ2-1, with a possible D match to TRBD1 (6 bases). Per germline, CDR1 SGHTA and CDR2 FQGNSA. The CDR3 totals 14 residues. The V gene lost 7 bases and the J gene lost 9 bases, with 19 bases spanning the gap. CDR3 region: CASTRQAYQIEQFF. The CDR3 DNA is TGTGCCAGCACTCGACAGGCCTATCAGATTGAGCAGTTCTTC.

CDR3 sequence (DNA): TGTGCCAGCAGAGGGGGTACGACAGGTAATACGCAGTATTTT. This gives the protein CASRGGTTGNTQYF. This chain uses TRBV6-5 with TRBJ2-3; D possibly corresponds to TRBD1 (6 bases). V shed 6 bases and J shed 7 bases, with 17 bases lying between them. Germline V gives CDR1 MNHEY, CDR2 SVGAGI. The CDR3 is 14 residues long.

V gene TRBV7-9 combines with J gene TRBJ2-5; 7 bases are shared with TRBD1. The V segment lost 0 bases and the J segment 4 bases; nucleotides outside the gene matches: 5. The CDR3 sequence is 15 residues long. Germline CDR1 and CDR2: SEHNR and FQNEAQ (reference sequence). This chain's CDR3 is CASSLADRVSETQYF. The CDR3 nucleotides read TGTGCCAGCAGCTTAGCCGACAGGGTCTCAGAGACCCAGTACTTC.

This chain uses TRBV6-1 with TRBJ1-5; tentatively, D is TRBD1 (6 bases). The CDR3 length is 14 residues. Germline V lookup: CDR1 MNHNS, CDR2 SASEGT. The V and J ends lost 2 bases and 6 bases respectively, with 11 bases between them. CDR3 nucleotides: TGTGCCAGCAGTGAACGGGGGGCCATTCAGCCCCAGCATTTT. It specifies CASSERGAIQPQHF.

The gene calls are TRBV10-2 and TRBJ2-5; no clear D. Germline CDR1 and CDR2: WSHSY and SAAADI. Trimming pared 8 bases from V and 1 base from J, leaving 11 bases between. The CDR3 length is 13 residues. The CDR3 here is CASGGRVQETQYF. The CDR3 nucleotides read TGCGCCAGCGGCGGTCGGGTCCAAGAGACCCAGTACTTC.

V and J are TRBV5-4 and TRBJ1-2, with a possible D match to TRBD1 (6 bases). Germline CDR1 is SGHNT and CDR2 is YYREEE (reference sequence). The length of the CDR3 is 12 residues. V lost 2 bases and J 5 bases, leaving 7 bases between the germline ends. The CDR3 here is CASSFQGYGYTF. The CDR3 nucleotides are TGTGCCAGCAGCTTCCAGGGGTATGGCTACACCTTC.

This sequence joins TRBV25-1 and TRBJ1-6, with a tentative D call TRBD1 (6 bases). V was pared by 7 bases and J by 7 bases, with 8 bases between. This CDR3 contains 12 residues. Germline CDR1 MGHDK, CDR2 SYGVNS. Here the CDR3 DNA reads TGTGCCAGCACTGGACAGAATTCACCCCTCCACTTT. Encoded protein: CASTGQNSPLHF.

V is TRBV3-1 (or the pseudogene TRBV3-2) and J is TRBJ2-1; tentative D call: TRBD2 (6 bases). The CDR3 runs 14 residues. The germline CDR1 and CDR2 sequences are LGHDT and YNNKEL (reference sequence). Trimming cost V 0 bases and J 9 bases, with 12 bases left between them. For the CDR3, the DNA is TGTGCCAGCAGCCAAGAGGGGGGAGCGCGTGAGCAGTTCTTC. The encoded protein is CASSQEGGAREQFF.

The chain uses TRBV4-3 and TRBJ1-4; 9 bases are shared with TRBD1. After removal of 4 bases from V and 6 bases from J, the junction contained 6 bases not matched to a gene. This CDR3 is built from 15 residues. Germline V gene lookup returns CDR1 LGHNA and CDR2 YSLEER. In DNA, the CDR3 is TGCGCCAGCAGCCGGACAGGGGTTCGGGATGAAAAACTGTTTTTT. Protein product: CASSRTGVRDEKLFF.

This clone was detected only once. CDR3 in DNA: TGTGCCAGCAGCTTAGTGGCGAGAGGCGGGGGAAAACTGTTTTTT. This codes for CASSLVARGGGKLFF. The chain is built from TRBV7-2 and TRBJ1-4; TRBD1 might be the D (5 bases). The CDR3 totals 15 residues. In germline, CDR1 is SGHTA, CDR2 FQGNSA. V was pared by 1 base and J by 10 bases, with 16 bases between.

The chain employs TRBV5-4 and TRBJ1-3; TRBD1 might be the D (6 bases). This CDR3 contains 13 residues. V lost 5 bases and J 2 bases, leaving 8 bases between the germline ends. The V gene's germline CDR1 is SGHNT and CDR2 YYREEE (reference sequence). The chain's CDR3 is CASSRDTGNTIYF. The CDR3 coding sequence is TGTGCCAGCAGTCGGGACACTGGAAACACCATATATTTT.

The chain joins TRBV14 to TRBJ2-1; weak D call: TRBD1 (6 bases). The V and J ends lost 2 bases and 3 bases respectively, with 8 bases between them. The CDR3 sequence is 14 residues long. Germline CDR1 and CDR2: SGHDN and FVKESK. As DNA, the CDR3 is TGTGCCAGCAGCCAAACGGACAGCTACAATGAGCAGTTCTTC. It translates to CASSQTDSYNEQFF.

This chain connects TRBV18 to TRBJ2-3, with D possibly TRBD2 on 5 matching bases. The CDR3 length is 16 residues. The V and J ends lost 1 base and 1 base respectively, with 12 bases between them. Germline V CDR1 and CDR2: KGHSH, LQKENI. CDR3 loop: CASSPLQTTRTDTQYF. For the CDR3, the DNA is TGTGCCAGCTCACCACTCCAGACTACCCGCACAGATACGCAGTATTTT.

The J gene is TRBJ1-3, the V gene TRBV19; D gene ambiguous. The CDR3 totals 16 residues. Germline loops: CDR1 LNHDA, CDR2 SQIVND (reference sequence). V lost 6 bases, J lost 2 bases, and 17 bases lay in between. The chain's CDR3 is CASSSPMPGAGNTIYF. The CDR3 DNA follows: TGTGCCAGTAGCAGTCCGATGCCTGGTGCTGGAAACACCATATATTTT.

V usage is TRBV12-5 and J usage is TRBJ2-7; D gene uncertain. The CDR3 has 13 residues. Germline values: CDR1 LGHNT, CDR2 FRNRAP. Between the trimmed V and J ends, which lost 4 bases and 1 base, there was a span of 8 bases. CDR3 coding DNA: TGTGCTAGTGGTTCCCCAGGTTCCTACGAGCAGTACTTC. Amino acid sequence: CASGSPGSYEQYF. Variable domain in full (rest from reference TRBV12-5 and TRBJ2-7): DARVTQTPRHKVTEMGQEVTMRCQPILGHNTVFWYRQTMMQGLELLAYFRNRAPLDDSGMPKDRFSAEMPDATLATLKIQPSEPRDSAVYFCASGSPGSYEQYFGPGTRLTVT.

This rearrangement joins TRBV12-3 or TRBV12-4 to TRBJ1-2; D is uncertain. Between the trimmed V and J ends, which lost 7 bases and 3 bases, there was a span of 9 bases. The CDR3 spans 12 residues. Here the CDR3 reads CASTYGDYGYTF. In DNA form, the CDR3 reads TGTGCCAGCACCTACGGGGACTATGGCTACACCTTC.

As to this clone: A read error may produce the germline difference seen at one junction end. This chain links TRBV7-7 with TRBJ1-3; TRBD1 matches 11 bases. The CDR3 length is 15 residues. Germline V gene sequence: CDR1 SSHAT, CDR2 FNYEAQ (reference sequence). The CDR3 here is CASSPDRGPGNTIYF. CDR3 sequence (DNA): TGTGCTAGCAGCCCGGACAGGGGGCCTGGAAACACCATATATTTT.

This clone has only one observation. V and J are TRBV2 and TRBJ1-1; no reliable D call. The CDR3 covers 14 residues. Germline CDR1 reads SNHLY; CDR2 reads FYNNEI. Trimming shortened V by 4 bases and J by 1 base, and 10 bases separated the two germline ends. The DNA of the CDR3 is TGTGCCAGCAGTGTTGGTCCGGGGAACACTGAAGCTTTCTTT. Its translation: CASSVGPGNTEAFF.

The chain uses TRBV2 and TRBJ1-1; 7 nucleotides match TRBD1. The CDR3 loop spans 14 amino acids. Trimming took 8 bases from V and 1 from J; bases not matched to a gene: 7. Germline V CDR1 and CDR2: SNHLY, FYNNEI. CDR3 coding DNA: TGTGCCAGCCACAGGGGCCCAGGGAACACTGAAGCTTTCTTT. It encodes CASHRGPGNTEAFF.

The genes are TRBV5-1 and TRBJ2-4; TRBD2 agrees at 8 bases. The V and J ends lost 4 bases and 6 bases, in that order; junction bases with no gene match: 6. Germline V gene sequence: CDR1 SGHRS, CDR2 YFSETQ. The CDR3 contains 14 residues. CDR3 DNA: TGCGCCAGCAGCCCGGGACTAGGCCGAAACATTCAGTACTTC. Translating it yields CASSPGLGRNIQYF.

The chain couples TRBV20-1 to TRBJ2-2, with D possibly matching TRBD1 (6 bases). Trimming took 6 bases from V and 6 from J, leaving 8 bases between them. This CDR3 has 11 amino acids. From germline, CDR1 is DFQATT and CDR2 SNEGSKA (reference sequence). The CDR3, as DNA: TGCAGTGCCCAGGGGTCCGGGGAGCTGTTTTTT. Residues: CSAQGSGELFF.

V and J are TRBV6-6 and TRBJ2-5; weak D call: TRBD1 (7 bases). V was shortened by 6 bases and J by 2 bases, with 19 bases between the two germline ends. Germline V gene sequence: CDR1 MNHNY, CDR2 SVGAGI (reference sequence). This CDR3 contains 16 residues. The CDR3 coding sequence is TGTGCCAGCAGGGTGCGGGGACAGATAAGTCAAGAGACCCAGTACTTC. Translated, it gives CASRVRGQISQETQYF.

The chain carries TRBV6-5 and TRBJ2-5; D possibly corresponds to TRBD2 (5 bases). The CDR3 loop spans 13 amino acids. Germline values: CDR1 MNHEY, CDR2 SVGAGI. V was trimmed by 1 base and J by 9 bases, leaving 12 bases between them. The CDR3 DNA follows: TGTGCCAGCAGTTACTACGGGGTGACGGCCCAGTACTTC. It yields the protein CASSYYGVTAQYF.

The chain has TRBV7-9 and TRBJ1-6; D call uncertain. Germline CDR1 and CDR2: SEHNR and FQNEAQ (reference sequence). The CDR3 is 14 residues long. Trimming stripped 3 bases from V and 6 bases from J, with 9 bases between. The CDR3 nucleotides are TGTGCCAGCAGCTTCCCGGGGTCTAATTCACCCCTCCACTTT. It is translated as CASSFPGSNSPLHF.

This clone was detected only once. The rearrangement uses TRBV4-3 and TRBJ1-5; D gene uncertain. Germline assignment: CDR1 LGHNA and CDR2 YSLEER. CDR3 length: 15 residues. Between the trimmed V and J ends, which lost 0 bases and 3 bases, there was a span of 9 bases. The CDR3 loop is CASSQDPNSNQPQHF. As DNA, the CDR3 is TGCGCCAGCAGCCAAGACCCCAATTCCAATCAGCCCCAGCATTTT.

The J gene is TRBJ2-5, the V gene TRBV5-1; the D is unclear. The germline CDR1 and CDR2 sequences are SGHRS and YFSETQ. This CDR3 has 13 residues. V was pared by 0 bases and J by 5 bases, with 8 bases between. The CDR3 loop is CASSLALGETQYF. In DNA, the CDR3 is TGCGCCAGCAGCTTGGCTCTCGGGGAGACCCAGTACTTC. Combining the CDR3 with reference TRBV5-1 and TRBJ2-5 gives the whole variable domain KAGVTQTPRYLIKTRGQQVTLSCSPISGHRSVSWYQQTPGQGLQFLFEYFSETQRNKGNFPGRFSGRQFSNSRSEMNVSTLELGDSALYLCASSLALGETQYFGPGTRLLVL.

This chain links TRBV6-1 with TRBJ1-6; perhaps TRBD1 as D (5 bases). V shed 6 bases and J shed 5 bases, with 17 bases lying between them. The CDR3 sequence is 16 residues long. Germline CDR1 is MNHNS and CDR2 is SASEGT. The CDR3 coding sequence is TGTGCCAGCAGGGAAAGGGGCAGGGCAAATAATTCACCCCTCCACTTT. Translated, it gives CASRERGRANNSPLHF.

The chain couples TRBV19 to TRBJ1-2; no firm D call. Trimming cost V 7 bases and J 5 bases, with 11 bases left between them. Germline V lookup: CDR1 LNHDA, CDR2 SQIVND (reference sequence). The CDR3 has 12 amino acids. Written as DNA, the CDR3 is TGTGCCAGTACCCCCCCGGGGTATGGCTACACCTTC. This encodes CASTPPGYGYTF.